The 27 T cell receptor beta chains below all came from one sample that was sequenced in a study of blood T cell repertoires in COVID-19. Produced via immunoSEQ multiplex PCR; TCRdb's table is partial and in-frame only. The sample lists a few hundred thousand clones; over 75% were seen once. The sample consisted of PBMCs or T cells enriched from blood (not recorded which). These TCRs come from a woman aged 40 to 55 who had recovered from COVID-19.

The V and J genes are TRBV7-2 and TRBJ2-7, with unresolved D. Germline V gives CDR1 SGHTA, CDR2 FQGNSA. The CDR3 consists of 11 residues. V lost 0 bases, J lost 7 bases, and 4 bases lay in between. As DNA, the CDR3 is TGTGCCAGCAGCTTAGCCCTAGAGCAGTACTTC. It is translated as CASSLALEQYF.

The count of this clone is one. The V call is TRBV5-1, the J call TRBJ1-6, with D possibly matching TRBD1 (6 bases). Germline-derived CDR1 and CDR2 are SGHRS and YFSETQ. Trimming shortened V by 0 bases and J by 10 bases, and 14 bases separated the two germline ends. The CDR3 loop spans 15 amino acids. This CDR3 reads CASSLEGRGESPLHF. The CDR3 DNA sequence: TGCGCCAGCAGCTTGGAAGGCAGGGGTGAGTCACCCCTCCACTTT.

V is TRBV16 and J is TRBJ2-3; the D is unclear. V was shortened by 2 bases and J by 0 bases, with 9 bases between the two germline ends. The CDR3 is made up of 15 amino acids. Germline CDR1 and CDR2: KGHSY and FQNENV. Written as DNA, the CDR3 is TGTGCCAGCAGCCAAAGTGCGCTTAGCACAGATACGCAGTATTTT. Its protein product is CASSQSALSTDTQYF.

The gene calls are TRBV12-5 and TRBJ1-1, with unresolved D. Germline V gene lookup returns CDR1 LGHNT and CDR2 FRNRAP. Trimming shortened V by 5 bases and J by 5 bases, and 15 bases separated the two germline ends. The length of the CDR3 is 14 residues. CDR3 nucleotides: TGTGCTAGTGGTACCGTTGGAGGGCGGACTGAAGCTTTCTTT. It specifies CASGTVGGRTEAFF.

The rearrangement links TRBV9 to TRBJ2-2; 8 bases line up with TRBD1. The trim removed 5 bases at V and 4 bases at J, leaving 10 bases unmatched. CDR1 is SGDLS, CDR2 YYNGEE, per germline. The CDR3 consists of 16 residues. The CDR3 spells CASSGGTGRSTGELFF. CDR3 bases: TGTGCCAGCAGTGGCGGGACAGGTAGGAGCACCGGGGAGCTGTTTTTT.

The chain uses TRBV7-2 and TRBJ2-7; D might be TRBD1 (5 bases). Germline V gene lookup returns CDR1 SGHTA and CDR2 FQGNSA. V lost 2 bases and J lost 4, with 12 bases in between. This CDR3 spans 14 amino acids. The CDR3 protein is CASSLMTELYEQYF. The CDR3, as DNA: TGTGCCAGCAGCTTAATGACAGAGTTATACGAGCAGTACTTC.

Only one count was recorded for this clone. The J gene is TRBJ1-2, the V gene TRBV27; D is perhaps TRBD1 (5 bases). Germline CDR1 and CDR2: MNHEY and SMNVEV (reference sequence). The CDR3 is 15 amino acids. V lost 1 base and J lost 4, with 13 bases in between. In DNA, the CDR3 is TGTGCCAGCAGTTTATTTCCGGGGGGAACCTATGGCTACACCTTC. Its protein product is CASSLFPGGTYGYTF.

The genes are TRBV5-3 and TRBJ2-7; 9 nucleotides agree with TRBD1. TRBV5-3 is filed as an ORF, its function uncertain. The CDR3 has 17 amino acids. Trimming at V came to 3 bases and at J to 6 bases, leaving 16 bases not matched to a gene. CDR3 protein: CARSSRGQRDRVSEQYF. The CDR3 DNA follows: TGTGCCAGAAGCTCACGGGGGCAACGGGACAGGGTTTCCGAGCAGTACTTC.

The chain joins TRBV5-8 to TRBJ1-2, with 7 bases aligning to TRBD1. With V trimmed by 1 base and J by 4 bases, 10 bases remained unmatched. This CDR3 comprises 16 residues. Germline CDR1 is SGHTS and CDR2 is YDEGEE. CDR3 in DNA: TGTGCCAGCAGCTTGCGACCAAGACAGGGTTCCTATGGCTACACCTTC. Translated, it gives CASSLRPRQGSYGYTF.

The CDR3 DNA reads as TGCAGCGTTGGTGACATCTACGCCGCTAACTATGGCTACACCTTC. This codes for CSVGDIYAANYGYTF. The chain employs TRBV29-1 and TRBJ1-2; no clear D. From germline, CDR1 is SQVTM and CDR2 ANQGSEA. The V end lost 4 bases, the J end lost 0 bases, and 15 bases lay between the germline ends. The CDR3 consists of 15 residues.

This chain connects TRBV3-1 (or the pseudogene TRBV3-2) to TRBJ2-3; 9 nucleotides match TRBD2. V gave up 4 bases and J gave up 3 bases; unmatched junction bases: 5. The germline CDR1 and CDR2 sequences are LGHDT and YNNKEL (reference sequence). The CDR3 covers 15 residues. The CDR3, as DNA: TGTGCCAGCAGCCCCCCCAGCGGGAGGACAGATACGCAGTATTTT. The encoded protein is CASSPPSGRTDTQYF.

J is TRBJ1-2 and V is TRBV4-2, with TRBD1 identical over 9 bases. Trimming took 4 bases from V and 8 from J; bases not matched to a gene: 8. Germline values: CDR1 LGHNA, CDR2 YNFKEQ. The length of the CDR3 is 14 residues. CDR3 sequence reads: CASSRGQGGGGYTF. CDR3 sequence (DNA): TGTGCCAGCAGCCGGGGACAGGGAGGTGGGGGCTACACCTTC.

This clone was recorded once. The gene calls are TRBV5-4 and TRBJ2-2; a possible D gene is TRBD2 (6 bases). This CDR3 contains 15 residues. V lost 0 bases and J lost 3, with 9 bases in between. Germline CDR1 reads SGHNT; CDR2 reads YYREEE (reference sequence). CDR3 sequence (DNA): TGTGCCAGCAGCTTGGTGGGGGGATACACCGGGGAGCTGTTTTTT. Its translation: CASSLVGGYTGELFF.

The rearrangement joins TRBV10-3 to TRBJ1-1, with no clear D. The CDR3 extends over 13 amino acids. Trimming cost V 6 bases and J 3 bases, with 11 bases left between them. In germline, CDR1 is ENHRY, CDR2 SYGVKD. As DNA, the CDR3 is TGTGCCATCAGGGATCCCGGGGACACTGAAGCTTTCTTT. Translating gives CAIRDPGDTEAFF.

CDR3 sequence: CASSATYGDSNQPQHF. In DNA, the CDR3 is TGCGCCAGCAGTGCAACCTACGGGGATAGCAATCAGCCCCAGCATTTT. The chain links TRBV10-2 to TRBJ1-5; D not resolved. Germline loops: CDR1 WSHSY, CDR2 SAAADI. This CDR3 contains 16 residues. Trimming took off 4 bases at V and 0 bases at J, with 13 bases between the two ends.

The chain is built from TRBV15 and TRBJ2-1; 8 bases agree with TRBD1. Germline V lookup: CDR1 LNHNV, CDR2 YYDKDF (reference sequence). CDR3 size: 21 residues. Germline trimming cut 1 base from V and 4 bases from J; bases unmatched to any gene: 21. CDR3 loop: CATSRGGRGRSPPPHYNEQFF. CDR3 DNA: TGTGCCACCAGCAGAGGTGGCAGGGGGCGTTCCCCTCCCCCACATTACAATGAGCAGTTCTTC.

The chain combines TRBV7-8 with TRBJ2-7; TRBD1 aligns across 8 bases. J gave up 5 bases and V 1 base, and 7 bases lay outside the gene matches. This CDR3 spans 15 amino acids. Germline CDR1 and CDR2: SGHVS and FQNEAQ. CDR3 loop: CASSLVQGAPHEQYF. The DNA of the CDR3 is TGTGCCAGCAGCTTAGTCCAGGGGGCGCCCCACGAGCAGTACTTC.

J is TRBJ2-3 and V is TRBV19, with 11 bases lining up with TRBD2. Germline CDR1 is LNHDA and CDR2 is SQIVND (reference sequence). J was trimmed by 5 bases and V by 5 bases; bases with no gene match: 6. The CDR3 is 15 amino acids. DNA of the CDR3: TGTGCCAGTAGTGTACTAGCGGGAGAGATAGATACGCAGTATTTT. Its translation is CASSVLAGEIDTQYF.

The chain joins TRBV7-9 to TRBJ2-7; TRBD2 might be the D (6 bases). The CDR3 contains 12 residues. V shed 2 bases and J shed 4 bases, with 6 bases lying between them. CDR1 is SEHNR, CDR2 FQNEAQ, per germline (reference sequence). CDR3 sequence: CASSLREYEQYF. CDR3 nucleotides: TGTGCCAGCAGCTTACGGGAGTACGAGCAGTACTTC. The full variable domain, with the rest looked up from reference TRBV7-9 and TRBJ2-7, is DTGVSQNPRHKITKRGQNVTFRCDPISEHNRLYWYRQTLGQGPEFLTYFQNEAQLEKSRLLSDRFSAERPKGSFSTLEIQRTEQGDSAMYLCASSLREYEQYFGPGTRLTVT.

The J gene is TRBJ2-7, the V gene TRBV29-1, with 9 bases lining up with TRBD1. The V gene end was trimmed by 4 bases and the J gene end by 3 bases; junction bases not matched to a gene: 1. The V gene's germline CDR1 is SQVTM and CDR2 ANQGSEA. The CDR3 sequence is 12 residues long. CDR3 in DNA: TGCAGCGTTGTGACAGGGGGCTACGAGCAGTACTTC. It codes for CSVVTGGYEQYF.

About this clone: One end of the junction fails to match germline, which may point to a read error. V gene TRBV6-1 combines with J gene TRBJ2-7; perhaps TRBD1 as D (6 bases). The CDR3 has 14 residues. Germline CDR1 and CDR2: MNHNS and SASEGT. The CDR3, as DNA: TGTGCCAGCACTGAACTGGGACACGGTTACGAGCAGTACTTC. Amino acid sequence: CASTELGHGYEQYF.

The gene calls are TRBV18 and TRBJ2-7; possible D gene TRBD1, 6 bases. The germline gives CDR1 KGHSH, CDR2 LQKENI. The V end was cut by 1 base, the J end by 5 bases, with 24 bases between. The CDR3 is made up of 18 amino acids. The CDR3 spells CASSPLRQGTGRVHEQYF. CDR3 nucleotide sequence: TGTGCCAGCTCACCACTTCGCCAAGGAACAGGGCGGGTCCACGAGCAGTACTTC.

J is TRBJ2-2 and V is TRBV18; D possibly corresponds to TRBD2 (5 bases). CDR1 and CDR2 from the germline V gene are KGHSH and LQKENI. V was pared by 1 base and J by 3 bases, with 15 bases between. The CDR3 is 17 amino acids. The CDR3 here is CASSPRWWESYTGELFF. CDR3 nucleotides: TGTGCCAGCTCACCACGTTGGTGGGAGTCGTACACCGGGGAGCTGTTTTTT.

The rearrangement joins TRBV7-2 to TRBJ1-2; 8 bases line up with TRBD1. The germline V gene encodes CDR1 SGHTA and CDR2 FQGNSA. CDR3 length: 15 residues. V lost 5 bases, J lost 4 bases, and 9 bases stayed unmatched. CDR3 sequence (DNA): TGTGCCAGCAGCACCGGACAGGGTTGGATCTATGGCTACACCTTC. This encodes CASSTGQGWIYGYTF.

V is TRBV5-1 and J is TRBJ2-7, with TRBD2 as a possible D gene (5 bases). With 2 bases removed from V and 0 bases from J, the gap between germline ends came to 12 bases. Germline V lookup: CDR1 SGHRS, CDR2 YFSETQ. The CDR3 loop spans 15 amino acids. As DNA, the CDR3 is TGCGCCAGCAGCTTTGGGGTAGCGATCTCCTACGAGCAGTACTTC. Amino acids: CASSFGVAISYEQYF.

The table lists this clone with a few counts. The J gene is TRBJ2-2, the V gene TRBV7-9; D is unresolved. CDR3 length: 12 residues. Germline V gene lookup returns CDR1 SEHNR and CDR2 FQNEAQ (reference sequence). The V end was cut by 8 bases, the J end by 0 bases, with 4 bases between. The CDR3 coding sequence is TGTGCCAGCCGAGCGAACACCGGGGAGCTGTTTTTT. The encoded protein is CASRANTGELFF.

For the CDR3, the DNA is TGCGCCAGCAGCTTGGCCCAGGGCCGGACCACAGATACGCAGTATTTT. It is translated as CASSLAQGRTTDTQYF. The chain recombines TRBV5-1 with TRBJ2-3; weak D call: TRBD1 (5 bases). The CDR3 has 16 residues. Trimming shortened V by 0 bases and J by 2 bases, and 13 bases separated the two germline ends. Per the germline V gene, CDR1 is SGHRS and CDR2 is YFSETQ.